These 5 T cell receptor beta chains came from one sample sequenced in a study of T cells in Graves' hyperthyroidism and ophthalmopathy. RNA transcripts yielded amplified TCR beta CDR3 regions. HTBI primers were used for first-round RT-PCR of the TCR CDR3. TCRdb independently ran MiXCR on the multiplex PCR reads; one entry per CDR3 protein. Among 300,000 to 450,000 distinct CDR3 sequences listed, 15% to 20% were seen once. Sequencing was done on a sample of blood. The source of these receptors is a woman in her thirties or forties with Graves' ophthalmopathy.

This clonotype was found many times. This chain connects TRBV7-9 to TRBJ2-7, with 7 bases that match TRBD2. This CDR3 has 15 residues. V shed 6 bases and J 0 bases; nucleotides not matched to a gene: 8. CDR1 is SEHNR, CDR2 FQNEAQ, per germline (reference sequence). The DNA for the CDR3 is TGTGCCAGCAGTCTTGGCGGGAGCGGCTCCTACGAGCAGTACTTC. Translating it yields CASSLGGSGSYEQYF.

This clonotype was found many times. The gene calls are TRBV29-1 and TRBJ2-7, with D unclear. Trimming removed 8 bases from V and 3 bases from J, with 17 bases in between. This CDR3 spans 13 amino acids. Germline V gene sequence: CDR1 SQVTM, CDR2 ANQGSEA. In nucleotides, the CDR3 is TGCAGCTACTGTGGTACCGACCGCTACGAGCAGTACTTC. It encodes CSYCGTDRYEQYF.

Of note for this clonotype: This could be a read error, since a much larger clone is one nucleotide away. CDR3 protein: CASSAGTQETLYF. The CDR3 DNA follows: TGTGCCAGCAGTGCGGGAACCCAAGAGACCCTGTACTTC. The chain carries TRBV2 and TRBJ2-5; weak D call: TRBD2 (5 bases). CDR3 length equals 13 residues. Germline values: CDR1 SNHLY, CDR2 FYNNEI.

The genes are TRBV6-1 and TRBJ2-7; D is unclear. The V gene lost 2 bases and the J gene lost 4 bases, with 9 bases spanning the gap. The CDR3 is made up of 13 amino acids. Germline V gene lookup returns CDR1 MNHNS and CDR2 SASEGT. The CDR3: CASSEFGDYEQYF. CDR3 nucleotide sequence: TGTGCCAGCAGTGAATTTGGGGATTACGAGCAGTACTTC.

This clonotype was counted ten times or more. J is TRBJ2-4 and V is TRBV20-1; possibly TRBD2 for D (6 bases). The CDR3 covers 11 residues. Germline CDR1 reads DFQATT; CDR2 reads SNEGSKA (reference sequence). Trimming cost V 7 bases and J 6 bases, with 10 bases left between them. Here the CDR3 reads CSGRAGNIQYF. CDR3 in DNA: TGCAGTGGAAGAGCGGGAAACATTCAGTACTTC.